The 25 T cell receptor beta chains listed next were all sequenced from one sample in a study of shared clonotypes between healthy human individuals. Clones were read by immunoSEQ multiplex PCR, and TCRdb kept only the in-frame ones, dropping some. The sample carries 2,500,000 or so clones, around 90% recorded once. Sequenced sample: naive CD4+ T cells from PBMCs. The subset: CD45RA+ positively selected. The receptors come from a young man in good health. Some clones in this sample may be carry-over from other donors' samples.

The chain recombines TRBV7-9 with TRBJ1-5, with D perhaps matching TRBD1 (6 bases). This CDR3 comprises 17 residues. Per germline, CDR1 SEHNR and CDR2 FQNEAQ (reference sequence). The V end lost 1 base, the J end lost 5 bases, and 18 bases lay between the germline ends. In DNA, the CDR3 is TGTGCCAGCAGCTTAGGGGTCGGGGGGGCTTTGCATCAGCCCCAGCATTTT. Encoded protein: CASSLGVGGALHQPQHF.

This clone was observed once. This sequence joins TRBV7-2 and TRBJ2-7, with TRBD2 matching over 10 bases. Trimming at V came to 4 bases and at J to 0 bases, leaving 12 bases not matched to a gene. Germline CDR1 SGHTA, CDR2 FQGNSA. The CDR3 is 18 residues long. The CDR3 region has the DNA TGTGCCAGCAGCTCACCTACCCGGACTAGCGGAAGCTCCTACGAGCAGTACTTC. Translation: CASSSPTRTSGSSYEQYF. Together with reference TRBV7-2 and TRBJ2-7, the CDR3 gives the full variable domain: GAGVSQSPSNKVTEKGKDVELRCDPISGHTALYWYRQSLGQGLEFLIYFQGNSAPDKSGLPSDRFSAERTGGSVSTLTIQRTQQEDSAVYLCASSSPTRTSGSSYEQYFGPGTRLTVT.

The V and J genes are TRBV5-4 and TRBJ2-7, with 10 bases lining up with TRBD2. This CDR3 contains 17 residues. The germline CDR1 and CDR2 sequences are SGHNT and YYREEE (reference sequence). V trimming: 4 bases; J trimming: 4 bases; junction bases outside the gene matches: 14. The CDR3 region is CASSLPGASGSRYEQYF. CDR3 nucleotides: TGTGCCAGCAGCCTACCTGGGGCTAGCGGGAGTCGGTACGAGCAGTACTTC.

This clone occurred once. The rearrangement uses TRBV20-1 and TRBJ1-2, with 7 bases lining up with TRBD1. CDR1 DFQATT and CDR2 SNEGSKA come from the germline V gene (reference sequence). CDR3 length: 11 amino acids. V was clipped by 4 bases and J by 8 bases; unmatched bases: 4. The CDR3 DNA is TGCAGTGCTAACAGGGGAGTAGGCTACACCTTC. Protein sequence: CSANRGVGYTF.

V usage is TRBV15 and J usage is TRBJ2-3; 7 bases map to TRBD1. This CDR3 is 17 amino acids long. Trimming removed 2 bases from V and 1 base from J; junction bases left unmatched: 9. Germline loops: CDR1 LNHNV, CDR2 YYDKDF (reference sequence). CDR3 amino acids: CATSRTSTGTGTDTQYF. As DNA, the CDR3 is TGTGCCACCAGCAGAACGTCAACCGGGACAGGCACAGATACGCAGTATTTT. The complete variable domain, with remaining parts taken from reference TRBV15 and TRBJ2-3, reads DAMVIQNPRYQVTQFGKPVTLSCSQTLNHNVMYWYQQKSSQAPKLLFHYYDKDFNNEADTPDNFQSRRPNTSFCFLDIRSPGLGDTAMYLCATSRTSTGTGTDTQYFGPGTRLTVL.

This chain links TRBV2 with TRBJ2-2; D ambiguous. Germline V gene data show CDR1 as SNHLY and CDR2 as FYNNEI. Between the trimmed V and J ends, which lost 4 bases and 0 bases, there was a span of 12 bases. CDR3 length: 16 residues. The CDR3 reads CASSGVQRPNTGELFF. CDR3 coding DNA: TGTGCCAGCAGTGGGGTCCAGCGCCCGAACACCGGGGAGCTGTTTTTT.

This clone was counted between two and nine times. The chain uses TRBV11-2 and TRBJ2-2; D is uncertain. The CDR3 covers 14 residues. The germline V gene encodes CDR1 SGHAT and CDR2 FQNNGV. The germline V and J ends were trimmed by 7 bases and 1 base, with 10 bases remaining between them. For the CDR3, the DNA is TGTGCCAGCACCCAGCAGGTGAACACCGGGGAGCTGTTTTTT. Translating gives CASTQQVNTGELFF.

The chain couples TRBV9 to TRBJ1-3, with D perhaps matching TRBD1 (5 bases). This CDR3 has 15 residues. Germline assignment: CDR1 SGDLS and CDR2 YYNGEE. Trimming left V 0 bases short and J 2 bases short, with 9 bases between. The CDR3 here is CASSVEGAAGNTIYF. CDR3 coding DNA: TGTGCCAGCAGCGTAGAAGGGGCAGCTGGAAACACCATATATTTT. Full variable domain (remainder filled in from reference TRBV9 and TRBJ1-3): DSGVTQTPKHLITATGQRVTLRCSPRSGDLSVYWYQQSLDQGLQFLIQYYNGEERAKGNILERFSAQQFPDLHSELNLSSLELGDSALYFCASSVEGAAGNTIYFGEGSWLTVV.

V is TRBV4-1 and J is TRBJ2-1; TRBD2 agrees at 9 bases. Germline V gene data show CDR1 as MGHRA and CDR2 as YSYEKL. V was pared by 5 bases and J by 4 bases, with 15 bases of the junction left unmatched. There are 18 residues in the CDR3. The CDR3 DNA is TGCGCCAGCAGCTTTGACCTCCCCGTAGCGGGAGTGTACAATGAGCAGTTCTTC. Translation gives CASSFDLPVAGVYNEQFF.

This clone was recorded only once. The J gene is TRBJ1-4, the V gene TRBV9; the D gene is possibly TRBD1 (5 bases). Per the germline V gene, CDR1 is SGDLS and CDR2 is YYNGEE. The CDR3 totals 14 residues. Trimming shortened V by 3 bases and J by 6 bases, and 12 bases separated the two germline ends. The CDR3 region is CASSGGTGYEKLFF. As DNA, the CDR3 is TGTGCCAGCAGCGGAGGGACGGGGTATGAAAAACTGTTTTTT. The variable domain in full, with the rest retrieved from reference TRBV9 and TRBJ1-4, is DSGVTQTPKHLITATGQRVTLRCSPRSGDLSVYWYQQSLDQGLQFLIQYYNGEERAKGNILERFSAQQFPDLHSELNLSSLELGDSALYFCASSGGTGYEKLFFGSGTQLSVL.

J is TRBJ1-5 and V is TRBV9; D gene ambiguous. Germline assignment: CDR1 SGDLS and CDR2 YYNGEE. The CDR3 loop spans 15 amino acids. V was clipped by 0 bases and J by 3 bases, with 10 bases between them. CDR3 in amino acids: CASSVGKQLNQPQHF. CDR3 nucleotide sequence: TGTGCCAGCAGCGTAGGGAAACAGCTCAATCAGCCCCAGCATTTT.

The chain is built from TRBV6-6 and TRBJ2-3; D perhaps matches TRBD2 (5 bases). Germline assignment: CDR1 MNHNY and CDR2 SVGAGI (reference sequence). The CDR3 consists of 15 residues. The V end lost 6 bases, the J end lost 5 bases, and 18 bases lay between the germline ends. DNA of the CDR3: TGTGCCAGCAGGACGGGCTATAGGGCGGGAGATACGCAGTATTTT. Its translation is CASRTGYRAGDTQYF.

V and J are TRBV4-2 and TRBJ1-5; D is ambiguous. The CDR3 sequence is 14 residues long. In germline, CDR1 is LGHNA, CDR2 YNFKEQ. Trimming removed 0 bases from V and 11 bases from J, with 14 bases in between. This CDR3 reads CASSQDLRLETQHF. DNA for the CDR3: TGTGCCAGCAGCCAAGATCTGAGGCTAGAGACCCAGCATTTT.

This rearrangement joins TRBV19 to TRBJ2-5; D call uncertain. Germline CDR1 and CDR2: LNHDA and SQIVND (reference sequence). Between the trimmed V and J ends, which lost 5 bases and 1 base, there was a span of 8 bases. This CDR3 region has 13 residues. CDR3 sequence (DNA): TGTGCCAGTAGTCTGATAGCCCAAGAGACCCAGTACTTC. Residues: CASSLIAQETQYF.

V is TRBV30 and J is TRBJ2-1; 10 bases align to TRBD2. Germline CDR1 GTSNPN, CDR2 SVGIG (reference sequence). This CDR3 is built from 15 residues. V was clipped by 0 bases and J by 9 bases; unmatched bases: 8. The CDR3 sequence is CAWSVLGTSVTEQFF. The CDR3 DNA reads as TGTGCCTGGAGTGTACTCGGGACTAGCGTCACTGAGCAGTTCTTC.

The chain couples TRBV2 to TRBJ2-6, with D maybe TRBD1 (7 bases). V lost 6 bases and J lost 4, with 13 bases in between. Germline V gene lookup returns CDR1 SNHLY and CDR2 FYNNEI. CDR3 size: 15 residues. The CDR3 spells CASRAEGAGANVLTF. The CDR3 bases are TGTGCCAGCAGAGCGGAGGGGGCAGGGGCCAACGTCCTGACTTTC.

The J gene is TRBJ1-2, the V gene TRBV5-6; D might be TRBD1 (6 bases). Looked up from germline, CDR1 is SGHDT and CDR2 is YYEEEE. The CDR3 consists of 15 residues. Trimming took 3 bases from V and 2 from J, leaving 14 bases between them. The CDR3 DNA reads TGTGCCAGCAGCTCAATAGGGGGGTCGAACTATGGCTACACCTTC. It encodes CASSSIGGSNYGYTF.

The chain combines TRBV19 with TRBJ1-5; 8 nucleotides line up with TRBD1. The CDR3 is made up of 14 amino acids. V was pared by 5 bases and J by 6 bases, with 6 bases of the junction left unmatched. From germline, CDR1 is LNHDA and CDR2 SQIVND (reference sequence). CDR3 sequence: CASSPRTGSQPQHF. DNA of the CDR3: TGTGCCAGTAGTCCAAGGACAGGGTCTCAGCCCCAGCATTTT.

V usage is TRBV27 and J usage is TRBJ2-1; D gene unclear. Germline V gene data show CDR1 as MNHEY and CDR2 as SMNVEV (reference sequence). Trimming cost V 5 bases and J 6 bases, with 14 bases left between them. This CDR3 spans 14 amino acids. CDR3 in amino acids: CASSITPITNEQFF. CDR3 DNA: TGTGCCAGCAGTATTACACCGATTACCAATGAGCAGTTCTTC.

The chain couples TRBV9 to TRBJ1-5, with 7 bases that match TRBD1. This CDR3 comprises 15 residues. V gave up 3 bases and J gave up 6 bases; unmatched junction bases: 9. The germline gives CDR1 SGDLS, CDR2 YYNGEE. As DNA, the CDR3 is TGTGCCAGCAGCGCCGGGGGCAGGGGGGCTCAGCCCCAGCATTTT. Protein sequence: CASSAGGRGAQPQHF.

V and J are TRBV5-1 and TRBJ2-3; maybe TRBD1 (6 bases). Germline V gene sequence: CDR1 SGHRS, CDR2 YFSETQ. Trimming pared 4 bases from V and 2 bases from J, leaving 26 bases between. CDR3 size: 19 residues. The CDR3: CASSPRLSRWGRNTDTQYF. CDR3 nucleotide sequence: TGCGCCAGCAGCCCCCGTCTGTCTCGGTGGGGGCGGAACACAGATACGCAGTATTTT.

The CDR3 reads CASSSRASGSYEQFF. The CDR3 DNA follows: TGTGCCAGCAGCTCACGGGCTAGCGGGAGCTATGAGCAGTTCTTC. This sequence joins TRBV7-3 and TRBJ2-1; 10 bases are a match to TRBD2. The CDR3 spans 15 residues. The J segment lost 8 bases and the V segment lost 4 bases, leaving 8 bases of the junction unmatched. CDR1 and CDR2 (germline): SGHTA, FQGTGA. Using reference TRBV7-3 and TRBJ2-1 for the parts outside the CDR3, the full variable domain is GAGVSQTPSNKVTEKGKYVELRCDPISGHTALYWYRQSLGQGPEFLIYFQGTGAADDSGLPNDRFFAVRPEGSVSTLKIQRTERGDSAVYLCASSSRASGSYEQFFGPGTRLTVL.

The chain is built from TRBV9 and TRBJ1-2, with TRBD1 as a possible D gene (5 bases). The germline V and J ends were trimmed by 4 bases and 4 bases, with 8 bases remaining between them. The CDR3 extends over 12 amino acids. Germline V lookup: CDR1 SGDLS, CDR2 YYNGEE. The CDR3 sequence: CASSPDSYGYTF. In DNA, the CDR3 is TGTGCCAGCAGCCCAGACAGCTATGGCTACACCTTC.

V is TRBV29-1 and J is TRBJ1-2, with 11 bases matching TRBD1. The CDR3 spans 15 residues. The J segment lost 4 bases and the V segment lost 0 bases, leaving 4 bases of the junction unmatched. CDR1 SQVTM and CDR2 ANQGSEA come from the germline V gene. The DNA for the CDR3 is TGCAGCGTTGAAGATGGGGGGACAGGGGGCTATGGCTACACCTTC. Protein product: CSVEDGGTGGYGYTF.

This rearrangement joins TRBV7-3 to TRBJ2-3; D perhaps matches TRBD2 (5 bases). The V end lost 0 bases, the J end lost 6 bases, and 13 bases lay between the germline ends. Germline CDR1 reads SGHTA; CDR2 reads FQGTGA. The CDR3 covers 15 residues. CDR3 in DNA: TGTGCCAGCAGCTTAACCCGAGGCGGGTTTGATACGCAGTATTTT. Translating it yields CASSLTRGGFDTQYF.